Listed below are T cell receptor beta chains from one sample, sequenced in a study of blood T cell repertoires in COVID-19. Assay used: immunoSEQ multiplex PCR; TCRdb lists only in-frame clones, some missing. Among 120,000 or so clones listed, about 80% were seen once. The sample was peripheral blood. The receptors were gathered from a human donor in a cohort sampled during active COVID-19. CDR3s include the opening cysteine and the closing phenylalanine or tryptophan. The order of the fields is J gene, V gene, D gene, clone size, CDR3 DNA, CDR3 protein. The D gene is left open where the match is weak. Rows give clone size only sometimes, using once, few, many, or a class for an expanded clone.

j_gene: TRBJ2-5; v_gene: TRBV6-6; d_gene: .; abundance: .; CDR3nt: TGTGCCAGCATCCCACCCGGTGCAAAGACCCAGTACTTC; CDR3aa: CASIPPGAKTQYF
j_gene: TRBJ2-7; v_gene: TRBV11-2; d_gene: .; abundance: .; CDR3nt: TGTGCCAGCAGCCTAGCGAGAGTTTCCTACGAGCAGTACTTC; CDR3aa: CASSLARVSYEQYF
j_gene: TRBJ2-2; v_gene: TRBV5-6; d_gene: .; abundance: .; CDR3nt: TGTGCCAGCAGCTTGCATTTACAGGGATGGACCGGGGAGCTGTTTTTT; CDR3aa: CASSLHLQGWTGELFF
j_gene: TRBJ1-1; v_gene: TRBV5-4; d_gene: TRBD1; abundance: .; CDR3nt: TGTGCCAGCAGCCCTGGGGACAGGGCTAAAATGAACACTGAAGCTTTCTTT; CDR3aa: CASSPGDRAKMNTEAFF
j_gene: TRBJ2-1; v_gene: TRBV28; d_gene: TRBD2; abundance: .; CDR3nt: TGTGCCAGCAGTCCTATGGGCGGGCGGGGGAACAATGAGCAGTTCTTC; CDR3aa: CASSPMGGRGNNEQFF
j_gene: TRBJ1-5; v_gene: TRBV6-1; d_gene: .; abundance: few; CDR3nt: TGTGCCAGCAGTGAAAGGTACAGGGTTTATCAGCCCCAGCATTTT; CDR3aa: CASSERYRVYQPQHF
j_gene: TRBJ2-3; v_gene: TRBV5-1; d_gene: .; abundance: .; CDR3nt: TGCGCCAGCAGCGGAACAGGAGAGACGGATACGCAGTATTTT; CDR3aa: CASSGTGETDTQYF
j_gene: TRBJ2-2; v_gene: TRBV28; d_gene: .; abundance: .; CDR3nt: TGTGCCAGCAGTTTAACTCGGGGGGCCAGGACCGGGGAGCTGTTTTTT; CDR3aa: CASSLTRGARTGELFF
j_gene: TRBJ1-6; v_gene: TRBV5-1; d_gene: TRBD1; abundance: .; CDR3nt: TGCGCCAGCAGCCCGGGACAGGGGAGATCACCCCTCCACTTT; CDR3aa: CASSPGQGRSPLHF
j_gene: TRBJ1-1; v_gene: TRBV18; d_gene: .; abundance: .; CDR3nt: TGTGCCAGCTCACTCCTCGGCAGGGTGAACACTGAAGCTTTCTTT; CDR3aa: CASSLLGRVNTEAFF
j_gene: TRBJ2-3; v_gene: TRBV7-8; d_gene: .; abundance: .; CDR3nt: TGTGCCAGCAGCAGACGGGATATTGATACGCAGTATTTT; CDR3aa: CASSRRDIDTQYF
j_gene: TRBJ2-1; v_gene: TRBV19; d_gene: TRBD2; abundance: few; CDR3nt: TGTGCCAGCGGGACTAGCTCGCCCAATGAGCAGTTCTTC; CDR3aa: CASGTSSPNEQFF
j_gene: TRBJ1-3; v_gene: TRBV18; d_gene: TRBD1; abundance: once; CDR3nt: TGTGCCAGCCGTACAGGGGGCGTTGGAAACACCATATATTTT; CDR3aa: CASRTGGVGNTIYF
j_gene: TRBJ1-6; v_gene: TRBV7-6; d_gene: .; abundance: .; CDR3nt: TGTGCCAGCAGCCCCCGAGGGTCTTCTGATAATTCACCCCTCCACTTT; CDR3aa: CASSPRGSSDNSPLHF
j_gene: TRBJ2-5; v_gene: TRBV30; d_gene: .; abundance: once; CDR3nt: TGTGCCTGGAGCAGAGGGGCAGGGGAAGAGACCCAGTACTTC; CDR3aa: CAWSRGAGEETQYF
j_gene: TRBJ2-1; v_gene: TRBV11-2; d_gene: TRBD2; abundance: .; CDR3nt: TGTGCCAGCAGCCCACCTAGGGGACTAGCGGGAGGTAGCTACAATGAGCAGTTCTTC; CDR3aa: CASSPPRGLAGGSYNEQFF
j_gene: TRBJ1-4; v_gene: TRBV27; d_gene: TRBD1; abundance: .; CDR3nt: TGTGCCAGCAGTTCACAGGGGGGGTTTGAAAAACTGTTTTTT; CDR3aa: CASSSQGGFEKLFF
j_gene: TRBJ1-1; v_gene: TRBV3-1/TRBV3-2; d_gene: .; abundance: few; CDR3nt: TGTGCCAGCAGCCGGGGCTCTTTGAACACTGAAGCTTTCTTT; CDR3aa: CASSRGSLNTEAFF
j_gene: TRBJ2-3; v_gene: TRBV7-6; d_gene: .; abundance: .; CDR3nt: TGTGCCAGCAGCTCGGGATTAAAGACAGGTTTTTCTACAGATACGCAGTATTTT; CDR3aa: CASSSGLKTGFSTDTQYF
j_gene: TRBJ2-3; v_gene: TRBV30; d_gene: TRBD2; abundance: .; CDR3nt: TGTGCCTGGAGACTAGCGGGCACAGATACGCAGTATTTT; CDR3aa: CAWRLAGTDTQYF
j_gene: TRBJ2-7; v_gene: TRBV5-1; d_gene: .; abundance: .; CDR3nt: TGCGCCAGCAGCCCCCGAGGGGGGGGACTCCAGGGCGAGCAGTACTTC; CDR3aa: CASSPRGGGLQGEQYF
j_gene: TRBJ2-7; v_gene: TRBV18; d_gene: TRBD1; abundance: once; CDR3nt: TGTGCCAGCTCACCCGGGACAGGGGGTTCCTACGAGCAGTACTTC; CDR3aa: CASSPGTGGSYEQYF
j_gene: TRBJ2-1; v_gene: TRBV15; d_gene: .; abundance: .; CDR3nt: TGTGCCACCAGCAGAGATAGGGGCGCCTACAATGAGCAGTTCTTC; CDR3aa: CATSRDRGAYNEQFF
j_gene: TRBJ1-2; v_gene: TRBV6-1; d_gene: TRBD1; abundance: few; CDR3nt: TGTGCCAGCAGTGAAGAAATTGGGGGACAGCTTCTTCCTCTCTATGGCTACACCTTC; CDR3aa: CASSEEIGGQLLPLYGYTF
j_gene: TRBJ1-2; v_gene: TRBV18; d_gene: TRBD1; abundance: .; CDR3nt: TGTGCCAGCTCACCACCTTACGGACAGGAGGCCTATGGCTACACCTTC; CDR3aa: CASSPPYGQEAYGYTF
j_gene: TRBJ2-7; v_gene: TRBV6-4; d_gene: .; abundance: .; CDR3nt: TGTGCCAGCACTCCAGGACAGCTTTCCCCCTACGAGCAGTACTTC; CDR3aa: CASTPGQLSPYEQYF
j_gene: TRBJ1-2; v_gene: TRBV5-4; d_gene: TRBD1; abundance: .; CDR3nt: TGTGCCAGCAGCACCGGACAGGGTACAGGCTATGGCTACACCTTC; CDR3aa: CASSTGQGTGYGYTF
j_gene: TRBJ2-2; v_gene: TRBV7-6; d_gene: TRBD2; abundance: .; CDR3nt: TGTGCCAGCAGCTTACAGGGTAGCGGGAGGTCCACCGGGGAGCTGTTTTTT; CDR3aa: CASSLQGSGRSTGELFF
j_gene: TRBJ2-3; v_gene: TRBV4-2; d_gene: .; abundance: .; CDR3nt: TGTGCCAGCAGCCGAGGGGGGGACCCGTCCACAGATACGCAGTATTTT; CDR3aa: CASSRGGDPSTDTQYF
j_gene: TRBJ1-4; v_gene: TRBV5-5; d_gene: .; abundance: .; CDR3nt: TGTGCCAGCAGCTTGAAACGTGAGAAGTTTTTT; CDR3aa: CASSLKREKFF
j_gene: TRBJ1-1; v_gene: TRBV7-9; d_gene: .; abundance: .; CDR3nt: TGTGCCAGCAGCTTAGGATCGGGGGGCATTGGCACTGAAGCTTTCTTT; CDR3aa: CASSLGSGGIGTEAFF
j_gene: TRBJ1-5; v_gene: TRBV2; d_gene: .; abundance: .; CDR3nt: TGTGCCAGCACCCCGGAGTCGGAGGCTCAGCCCCAGCATTTT; CDR3aa: CASTPESEAQPQHF
j_gene: TRBJ2-3; v_gene: TRBV5-4; d_gene: .; abundance: .; CDR3nt: TGTGCCAGCCGAGTCGAAGATACGCAGTATTTT; CDR3aa: CASRVEDTQYF
j_gene: TRBJ1-2; v_gene: TRBV9; d_gene: TRBD1; abundance: .; CDR3nt: TGTGCCAGCAGCGCGGGACAGGGGTCGGTTTATGGCTACACCTTC; CDR3aa: CASSAGQGSVYGYTF
j_gene: TRBJ2-7; v_gene: TRBV4-1; d_gene: TRBD1; abundance: once; CDR3nt: TGCGCCAGCAGCAAAAGGGACAGATCCTACGAGCAGTACTTC; CDR3aa: CASSKRDRSYEQYF
j_gene: TRBJ2-3; v_gene: TRBV15; d_gene: .; abundance: .; CDR3nt: TGTGCCACCAGCAGAGATACCCAGTCAGATACGCAGTATTTT; CDR3aa: CATSRDTQSDTQYF
j_gene: TRBJ1-1; v_gene: TRBV28; d_gene: .; abundance: .; CDR3nt: TGTGCCAGCAGAGAGTCTTTAGGGGTTTGGGAAGCTTTCTTT; CDR3aa: CASRESLGVWEAFF
j_gene: TRBJ1-1; v_gene: TRBV29-1; d_gene: TRBD1; abundance: .; CDR3nt: TGCAGCGTTACTACAGGGGGCGACACTGAAGCTTTCTTT; CDR3aa: CSVTTGGDTEAFF
j_gene: TRBJ2-2; v_gene: TRBV5-4; d_gene: TRBD1; abundance: many; CDR3nt: TGTGCCAGCAGCGCCGGGACAGGGAACACCGGGGAGCTGTTTTTT; CDR3aa: CASSAGTGNTGELFF
j_gene: TRBJ1-1; v_gene: TRBV7-9; d_gene: .; abundance: .; CDR3nt: TGTGCCAGCAGCTTAGGGACAGCTGAAGCTTTCTTT; CDR3aa: CASSLGTAEAFF
j_gene: TRBJ1-6; v_gene: TRBV7-2; d_gene: .; abundance: many; CDR3nt: TGTGCCAGCAGCGTAAACAGGGTACATAATTCACCCCTCCACTTT; CDR3aa: CASSVNRVHNSPLHF
j_gene: TRBJ2-2; v_gene: TRBV7-3; d_gene: .; abundance: .; CDR3nt: TGTGCCAGCAGCTTATTGGCATCAACCGCGAACACCGGGGAGCTGTTTTTT; CDR3aa: CASSLLASTANTGELFF
j_gene: TRBJ2-1; v_gene: TRBV28; d_gene: TRBD1; abundance: .; CDR3nt: TGTGCCAGCAGTAAGCCGACCGGGACAGGGTCCTACAATGAGCAGTTCTTC; CDR3aa: CASSKPTGTGSYNEQFF
j_gene: TRBJ1-1; v_gene: TRBV7-2; d_gene: .; abundance: once; CDR3nt: TGTGCCAGCAGCTTTCGCAGGTCGCATGAAGCTTTCTTT; CDR3aa: CASSFRRSHEAFF
j_gene: TRBJ2-2; v_gene: TRBV6-5; d_gene: .; abundance: .; CDR3nt: TGTGCCAGCACGGTCTCCAGGGAAGTCGGGGAGCTGTTTTTT; CDR3aa: CASTVSREVGELFF
j_gene: TRBJ1-3; v_gene: TRBV7-9; d_gene: .; abundance: .; CDR3nt: TGTGCCAGCAGCTTAACGCCGGGCTCTGGAAACACCATATATTTT; CDR3aa: CASSLTPGSGNTIYF
j_gene: TRBJ1-1; v_gene: TRBV9; d_gene: .; abundance: .; CDR3nt: TGTGCCAGCAGCGTAGGGCCTGGTGCGGTTGGCACTGAAGCTTTCTTT; CDR3aa: CASSVGPGAVGTEAFF
j_gene: TRBJ1-2; v_gene: TRBV19; d_gene: .; abundance: once; CDR3nt: TGTGCCAGTACTACAGCCTATGGCTACACCTTC; CDR3aa: CASTTAYGYTF
j_gene: TRBJ2-5; v_gene: TRBV6-2/TRBV6-3; d_gene: .; abundance: .; CDR3nt: TGTGCCAGCAGTCCCTTGGGCGGGGCACAAGAGACCCAGTACTTC; CDR3aa: CASSPLGGAQETQYF
j_gene: TRBJ2-3; v_gene: TRBV2; d_gene: TRBD1; abundance: .; CDR3nt: TGTGCCAGCAACGCAGAAACAGGGGCGAGCACAGATACGCAGTATTTT; CDR3aa: CASNAETGASTDTQYF
j_gene: TRBJ2-3; v_gene: TRBV9; d_gene: .; abundance: .; CDR3nt: TGTGCCAGCAGCGTATGGGGGGGCGCAGGAACGCAGTATTTT; CDR3aa: CASSVWGGAGTQYF
j_gene: TRBJ1-3; v_gene: TRBV7-8; d_gene: .; abundance: .; CDR3nt: TGTGCCAGCAGCTGGACAGATAATGGAAACACCATATATTTT; CDR3aa: CASSWTDNGNTIYF
j_gene: TRBJ2-7; v_gene: TRBV6-5; d_gene: .; abundance: .; CDR3nt: TGTGCCAGCAGTTACCGAGACAGAAGATACGAGCAGTACTTC; CDR3aa: CASSYRDRRYEQYF
j_gene: TRBJ1-6; v_gene: TRBV28; d_gene: TRBD1; abundance: .; CDR3nt: TGTGCCAGCAGGGACAGGGGCGTTGGGAATTCACCCCTCCACTTT; CDR3aa: CASRDRGVGNSPLHF